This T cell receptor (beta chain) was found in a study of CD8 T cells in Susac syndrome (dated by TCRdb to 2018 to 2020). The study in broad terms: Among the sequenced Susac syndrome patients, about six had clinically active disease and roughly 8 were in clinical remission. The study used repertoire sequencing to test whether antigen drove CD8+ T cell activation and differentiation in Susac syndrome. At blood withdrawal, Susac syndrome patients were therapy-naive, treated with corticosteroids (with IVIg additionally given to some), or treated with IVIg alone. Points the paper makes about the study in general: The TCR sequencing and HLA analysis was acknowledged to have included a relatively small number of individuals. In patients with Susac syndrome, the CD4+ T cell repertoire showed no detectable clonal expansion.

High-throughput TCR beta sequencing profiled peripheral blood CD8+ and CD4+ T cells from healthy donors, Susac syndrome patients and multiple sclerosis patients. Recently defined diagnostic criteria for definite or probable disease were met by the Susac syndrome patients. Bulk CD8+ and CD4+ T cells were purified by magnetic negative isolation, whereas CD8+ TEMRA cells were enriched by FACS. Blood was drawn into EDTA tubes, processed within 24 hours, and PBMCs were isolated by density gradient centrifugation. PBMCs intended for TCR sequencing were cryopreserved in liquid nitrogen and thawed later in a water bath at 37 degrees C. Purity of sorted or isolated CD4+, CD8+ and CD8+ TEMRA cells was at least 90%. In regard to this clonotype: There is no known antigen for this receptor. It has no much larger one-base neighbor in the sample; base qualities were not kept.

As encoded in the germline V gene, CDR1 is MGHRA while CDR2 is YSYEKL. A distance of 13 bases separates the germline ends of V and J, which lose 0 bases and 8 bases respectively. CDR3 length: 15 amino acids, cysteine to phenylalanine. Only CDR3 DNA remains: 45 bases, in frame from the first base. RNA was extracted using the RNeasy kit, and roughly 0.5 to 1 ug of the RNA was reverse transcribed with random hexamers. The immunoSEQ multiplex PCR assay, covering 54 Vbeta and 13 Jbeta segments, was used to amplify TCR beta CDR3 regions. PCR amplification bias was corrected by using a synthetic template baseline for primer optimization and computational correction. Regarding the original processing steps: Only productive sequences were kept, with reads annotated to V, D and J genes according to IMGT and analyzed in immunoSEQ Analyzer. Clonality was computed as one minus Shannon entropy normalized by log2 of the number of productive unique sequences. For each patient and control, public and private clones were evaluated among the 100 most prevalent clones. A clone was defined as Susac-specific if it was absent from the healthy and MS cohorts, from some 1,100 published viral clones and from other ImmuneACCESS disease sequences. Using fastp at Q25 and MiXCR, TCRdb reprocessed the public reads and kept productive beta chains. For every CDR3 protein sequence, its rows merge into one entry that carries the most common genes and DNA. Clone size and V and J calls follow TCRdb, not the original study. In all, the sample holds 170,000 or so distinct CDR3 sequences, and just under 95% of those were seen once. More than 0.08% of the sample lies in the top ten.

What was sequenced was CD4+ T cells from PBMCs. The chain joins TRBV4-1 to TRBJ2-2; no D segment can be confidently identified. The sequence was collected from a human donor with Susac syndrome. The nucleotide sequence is TGCGCCAGCAGCCAAGATCCAAGCGCGGTGGGGGAGCTGTTTTTT. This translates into CASSQDPSAVGELFF.